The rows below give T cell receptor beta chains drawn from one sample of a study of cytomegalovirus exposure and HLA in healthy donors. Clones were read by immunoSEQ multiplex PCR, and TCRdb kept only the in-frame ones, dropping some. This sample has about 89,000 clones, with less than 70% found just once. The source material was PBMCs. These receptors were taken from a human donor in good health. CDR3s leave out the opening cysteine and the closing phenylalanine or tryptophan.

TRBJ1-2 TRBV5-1 ASSLSPSGQNYGYT
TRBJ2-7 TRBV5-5 ASSLAVGTGHYEQY
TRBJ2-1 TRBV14 ASSRRGSSYNEQF
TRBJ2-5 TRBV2 ASSRTSGGETQY
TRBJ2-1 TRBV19 ASSMRLRLEQF
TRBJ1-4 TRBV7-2 ASSLDRVNEKLF
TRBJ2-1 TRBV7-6 ASSLGRGPNSYNEQF
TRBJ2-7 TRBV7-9 AISQNSYEQY
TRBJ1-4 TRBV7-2 ASSQGQTNEKLF
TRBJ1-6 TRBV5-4 ASSLDLLSLH
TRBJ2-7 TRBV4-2 ASSQGFQESYEQY
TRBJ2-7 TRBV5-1 ASSTRTGMSYEQY
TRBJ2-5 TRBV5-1 ASSFVVSGQGGQTQY
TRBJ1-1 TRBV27 ASSLDGQLNTEAF
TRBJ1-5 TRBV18 ASSPQQVRNQPQH
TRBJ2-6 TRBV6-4 ASSKDRRGANVLT
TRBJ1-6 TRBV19 ATTGVSPSPLH
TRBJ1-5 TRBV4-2 ASSQRERNQPQH
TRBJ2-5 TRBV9 ASSGQGASGETQY
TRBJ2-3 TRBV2 ASSEQASTDTQY
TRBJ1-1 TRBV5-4 ASSFIGGGISAEAF
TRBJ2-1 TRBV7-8 ASSLARGQGYNEQF
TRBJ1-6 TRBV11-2 ASSGASGPSYNSPLH
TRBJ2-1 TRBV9 ASSEAALANEQF
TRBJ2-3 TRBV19 ASSTPKGVIADTQY
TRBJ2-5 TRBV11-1 ASSLVGTEKETQY
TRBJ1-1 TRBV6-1 ASSEGDRGVKRTEAF
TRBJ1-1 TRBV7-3 ASSGTGTEAF
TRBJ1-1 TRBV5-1 ASSFQGNTEAF
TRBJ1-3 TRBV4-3 ASSQGALRSGNTIY
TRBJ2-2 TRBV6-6 ASSSGSPGELF
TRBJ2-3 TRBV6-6 ASRSSGDTDTQY
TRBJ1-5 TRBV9 ASSEGGGNQPQH
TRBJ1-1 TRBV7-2 ASSQGADTEAF
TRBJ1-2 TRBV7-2 ASSAGTGTYGYT
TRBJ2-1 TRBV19 ASSATGTRMSNEQF
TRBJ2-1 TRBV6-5 ASSPRQGVRSEQF
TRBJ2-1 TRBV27 ASSPQWVLAGQDNEQF
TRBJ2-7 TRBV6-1 ASSGGLGGLYEQY
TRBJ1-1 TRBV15 ATSREGSRGTEAF
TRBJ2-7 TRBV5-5 ASSSGSPAYEQY